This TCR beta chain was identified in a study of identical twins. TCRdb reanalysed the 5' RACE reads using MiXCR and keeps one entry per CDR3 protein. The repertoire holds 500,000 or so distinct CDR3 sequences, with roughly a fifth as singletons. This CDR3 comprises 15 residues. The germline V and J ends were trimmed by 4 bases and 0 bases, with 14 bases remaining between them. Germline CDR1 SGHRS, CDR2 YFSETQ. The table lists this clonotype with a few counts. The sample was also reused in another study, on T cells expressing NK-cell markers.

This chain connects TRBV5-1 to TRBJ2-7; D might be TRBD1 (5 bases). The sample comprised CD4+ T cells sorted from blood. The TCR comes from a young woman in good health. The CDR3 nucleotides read TGCGCCAGCAGCCCGACCCTCAGGGACTCCTACGAGCAGTACTTC. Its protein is CASSPTLRDSYEQYF.